This T cell receptor beta chain was identified in a study of cytotoxic CD8 clonotypes in ibrutinib-treated CLL. About the research overall: The patients, roughly ten relapsed/refractory and about 14 treatment-naive, included about 18 who were IGHV unmutated. Complete response was seen in 2 patients and partial in 24; roughly twelve progressed and about 15 stayed remitted after a median approximately 70 months. Following a median approximately eleven months of treatment, with a range of 6 to 36, response samples were taken. Study observations and caveats: Exceeding age-matched healthy donors, baseline clonality also tracked the counts of circulating CD8+ T cells.

Worth noting for this clone: The target antigen is unknown. Mismatch with germline at one junction end may stem from a read error.

The CDR3 loop spans 17 amino acids. Germline V gene data show CDR1 as SGHVS and CDR2 as FNYEAQ. Produced via immunoSEQ multiplex PCR; TCRdb's table is partial and in-frame only. The sample holds hundreds of thousands of clones, approximately 79% seen once. The source material was PBMCs, sampled after 12 months of ibrutinib treatment. The sequence came from a human donor with chronic lymphocytic leukemia. The chain links TRBV7-6 to TRBJ2-5; 8 bases align to TRBD2. In nucleotides, the CDR3 is TGTGCCAGCAGCGTAGCCCGGACTAGCAGGGTAATAGAGACCCAGTACTTC. This sequence encodes CASSVARTSRVIETQYF.